The 29 T cell receptor beta chains below were found in one sample sequenced in a study of blood T cell repertoires in COVID-19. Repertoires were generated with immunoSEQ multiplex PCR, while TCRdb's copy carries only in-frame clones and drops some. The repertoire holds around 370,000 clones, with 90% to 95% as singletons. The sample was peripheral blood. The receptors originated from a woman aged 18-35 years who had recovered from COVID-19.

CDR3 loop: CACDRGNGYTF. CDR3 in DNA: TGTGCCTGCGACCGGGGGAATGGCTACACCTTC. The chain employs TRBV30 and TRBJ1-2; possibly TRBD1 for D (5 bases). Trimming cost V 6 bases and J 6 bases, with 11 bases left between them. The CDR3 consists of 11 residues. CDR1 and CDR2 (germline): GTSNPN, SVGIG (reference sequence).

This clone was seen once. The V and J genes are TRBV6-6 and TRBJ2-7; 7 bases are shared with TRBD2. Germline CDR1 MNHNY, CDR2 SVGAGI (reference sequence). Unmatched junction bases numbered 5, after V lost 2 bases and J lost 1 base. This CDR3 spans 15 amino acids. CDR3 loop: CASSYAGTTSYEQYV. CDR3 nucleotides: TGTGCCAGCAGTTACGCCGGGACTACTTCCTACGAGCAGTACGTC.

This clone occurred once. V is TRBV12-5 and J is TRBJ1-2, with D hard to call. Trimming shortened V by 0 bases and J by 6 bases, and 11 bases separated the two germline ends. The CDR3 is 14 amino acids. Germline V gives CDR1 LGHNT, CDR2 FRNRAP. The CDR3 DNA is TGTGCTAGTGGTTTGGTACTTGGCAGGAATGGCTACACCTTC. Residues: CASGLVLGRNGYTF.

CDR3: CASSVGRGREWETQYF. DNA for the CDR3: TGTGCCAGCAGCGTAGGTCGCGGGAGGGAGTGGGAGACCCAGTACTTC. This chain joins TRBV9 and TRBJ2-5; 9 nucleotides align to TRBD2. CDR3 length: 16 amino acids. V lost 0 bases to trimming and J lost 5 bases; unmatched junction nucleotides: 8. Germline values: CDR1 SGDLS, CDR2 YYNGEE.

This chain joins TRBV7-8 and TRBJ2-7; 9 bases fit TRBD2. CDR1 is SGHVS, CDR2 FQNEAQ, per germline. CDR3 length: 15 amino acids. The V and J ends lost 5 bases and 4 bases, in that order; junction bases with no gene match: 9. CDR3 nucleotide sequence: TGTGCCAGCAGCCTCGGCACTAGCGGGCCTTACGAGCAGTACGTC. Protein: CASSLGTSGPYEQYV.

The chain joins TRBV7-9 to TRBJ2-1; D is possibly TRBD2 (6 bases). In germline, CDR1 is SEHNR, CDR2 FQNEAQ (reference sequence). CDR3 size: 12 residues. V lost 8 bases to trimming and J lost 9 bases, with 14 bases between them. CDR3 amino acids: CASEGGYGEQFF. The CDR3 nucleotides are TGTGCCAGCGAGGGAGGATATGGTGAGCAGTTCTTC.

V and J are TRBV19 and TRBJ2-2, with unresolved D. The CDR3 is 14 residues long. Germline values: CDR1 LNHDA, CDR2 SQIVND (reference sequence). V lost 7 bases and J lost 4, with 13 bases in between. The CDR3 here is CASNPSGSTGELFF. The CDR3 nucleotides read TGTGCCAGTAATCCCTCGGGTTCCACCGGGGAGCTGTTTTTT.

V and J are TRBV6-2 or TRBV6-3 and TRBJ2-3, with TRBD2 as a possible D gene (5 bases). The CDR3 has 15 residues. Germline loops: CDR1 MNHEY, CDR2 SVGEGT. Trimming took off 2 bases at V and 2 bases at J, with 11 bases between the two ends. CDR3 nucleotides: TGTGCCAGCAGTTACGAGGGCCAGAACACAGATACGCAGTATTTT. It codes for CASSYEGQNTDTQYF.

V is TRBV10-3 and J is TRBJ2-3; 9 bases line up with TRBD1. This CDR3 has 15 amino acids. J gave up 0 bases and V 10 bases, and 8 bases lay outside the gene matches. Germline assignment: CDR1 ENHRY and CDR2 SYGVKD. The CDR3 reads CANGEGQGSTDTQYF. The CDR3 DNA follows: TGTGCCAATGGAGAGGGACAGGGAAGCACAGATACGCAGTATTTT.

The chain recombines TRBV4-2 with TRBJ1-5, with 8 bases identical to TRBD1. CDR1 and CDR2 (germline): LGHNA, YNFKEQ. The CDR3 runs 15 residues. J was trimmed by 3 bases and V by 4 bases; bases with no gene match: 5. CDR3 DNA: TGTGCCAGCAGCCTCAGGGGGCAGGACAATCAGCCCCAGCATTTT. Amino acid sequence: CASSLRGQDNQPQHF.

The V and J genes are TRBV7-8 and TRBJ1-5; 7 positions agree with TRBD1. The V gene end was trimmed by 5 bases and the J gene end by 5 bases; junction bases not matched to a gene: 9. CDR3 length: 15 amino acids. Germline lookup yields CDR1 SGHVS and CDR2 FQNEAQ. CDR3 protein: CASSRTTGPDQPQHF. The CDR3, as DNA: TGTGCCAGCAGCCGCACGACAGGGCCGGATCAGCCCCAGCATTTT.

J is TRBJ2-7 and V is TRBV6-2 or TRBV6-3, with 9 bases fitting TRBD2. The CDR3 is 15 amino acids. Germline lookup yields CDR1 MNHEY and CDR2 SVGEGT. J gave up 3 bases and V 4 bases, and 7 bases lay outside the gene matches. In DNA form, the CDR3 reads TGTGCCAGCAGTTCAGGTCTAGCGGGATTCTACGAGCAGTACGTC. This translates into CASSSGLAGFYEQYV.

This chain uses TRBV2 with TRBJ2-3; D remains ambiguous. Per germline, CDR1 SNHLY and CDR2 FYNNEI. With 5 bases removed from V and 0 bases from J, the gap between germline ends came to 6 bases. This CDR3 is built from 13 residues. The CDR3 sequence is CASSTTSTDTQYF. The CDR3 DNA reads TGTGCCAGCAGTACGACTAGCACAGATACGCAGTATTTT.

The gene calls are TRBV11-3 and TRBJ2-5; the match to TRBD1 covers 8 bases. Germline V gives CDR1 SGHNT, CDR2 YENEEA. The CDR3 has 14 amino acids. V was pared by 5 bases and J by 3 bases, with 5 bases of the junction left unmatched. For the CDR3, the DNA is TGTGCCAGCAGCCCGCGGACAGGGAAAGAGACCCAGTACTTC. It yields the protein CASSPRTGKETQYF.

The chain combines TRBV7-2 with TRBJ2-3; D unclear. V dropped 5 bases and J dropped 0 bases, with 9 bases sitting between them. Germline loops: CDR1 SGHTA, CDR2 FQGNSA. There are 14 residues in the CDR3. CDR3 amino acids: CASSAQYSTDTQYF. The CDR3 bases are TGTGCCAGCAGCGCCCAGTATAGCACAGATACGCAGTATTTT.

The chain links TRBV2 to TRBJ1-2; TRBD1 might be the D (6 bases). V shed 3 bases and J shed 7 bases, with 9 bases lying between them. The CDR3 length is 12 residues. The germline V gene has CDR1 SNHLY and CDR2 FYNNEI. The CDR3 loop reads CASSDYRVGYTF. As DNA, the CDR3 is TGTGCCAGCAGTGACTACAGGGTTGGCTACACCTTC. Full variable domain (remainder filled in from reference TRBV2 and TRBJ1-2): EPEVTQTPSHQVTQMGQEVILRCVPISNHLYFYWYRQILGQKVEFLVSFYNNEISEKSEIFDDQFSVERPDGSNFTLKIRSTKLEDSAMYFCASSDYRVGYTFGSGTRLTVV.

The rearrangement joins TRBV5-1 to TRBJ2-1; 14 nucleotides agree with TRBD2. CDR1 and CDR2 from the germline V gene are SGHRS and YFSETQ. V trimming: 2 bases; J trimming: 9 bases; junction bases outside the gene matches: 7. The CDR3 totals 16 residues. The CDR3 DNA reads TGCGCCAGCAGCTTCTTGGGACTAGCGGGAGCTGGTGAGCAGTTCTTC. This codes for CASSFLGLAGAGEQFF.

This chain links TRBV12-2 with TRBJ2-7; the table's TRBD1 call for D was not verified on the DNA. TRBV12-2 counts as a pseudogene. The length of the CDR3 is 15 residues. The CDR3 is CASRLDWDTHYEQYV. The CDR3 DNA reads as TGTGCAAGTCGCTTAGATTGGGACACCCACTACGAGCAGTACGTC.

This chain connects TRBV7-8 to TRBJ1-3, with 7 bases fitting TRBD1. CDR1 is SGHVS, CDR2 FQNEAQ, per germline. The CDR3 has 17 residues. Losses at the gene ends were 0 bases for V and 5 bases for J; bases not matched to a gene: 10. The CDR3: CASSLAQGGFARNTIYF. CDR3 DNA sequence: TGTGCCAGCAGCTTAGCGCAGGGGGGATTCGCTAGAAACACCATATATTTT.

This chain links TRBV7-9 with TRBJ1-5, with a weak D call TRBD1 (5 bases). The CDR3 is made up of 18 amino acids. Between the trimmed V and J ends, which lost 11 bases and 6 bases, there was a span of 32 bases. Per germline, CDR1 SEHNR and CDR2 FQNEAQ (reference sequence). Here the CDR3 DNA reads TGTGCCTCAAGCAATGTCGGTTTGGTCGGGTTTGGGGCTCAGCCCCAGCATTTT. It specifies CASSNVGLVGFGAQPQHF.

The gene calls are TRBV28 and TRBJ2-3; tentatively, D is TRBD2 (5 bases). Trimming cost V 3 bases and J 6 bases, with 13 bases left between them. Germline CDR1 reads MDHEN; CDR2 reads SYDVKM. This CDR3 region has 14 residues. The CDR3 nucleotides are TGTGCCAGCAGTTTCTCTAGCTTTACGGATACGCAGTATTTT. This codes for CASSFSSFTDTQYF.

The chain links TRBV24-1 to TRBJ2-3; possible D gene TRBD2, 5 bases. Trimming removed 0 bases at V and 2 bases at J, with 8 bases between. This CDR3 contains 15 residues. Germline CDR1 is KGHDR and CDR2 is SFDVKD. Written as DNA, the CDR3 is TGTGCCACCAGTGATTTGAGTAGCGACACAGATACGCAGTATTTT. As protein: CATSDLSSDTDTQYF.

The genes are TRBV28 and TRBJ1-1; D gene uncertain. Trimming removed 6 bases at V and 10 bases at J, with 12 bases between. Germline V gene lookup returns CDR1 MDHEN and CDR2 SYDVKM. There are 11 residues in the CDR3. CDR3 in amino acids: CASRRGGRAFF. The CDR3, as DNA: TGTGCCAGCAGAAGAGGAGGGAGAGCTTTCTTT.

The chain couples TRBV6-5 to TRBJ1-1; possibly TRBD1 for D (5 bases). V lost 5 bases to trimming and J lost 1 base, with 8 bases between them. Germline V gene sequence: CDR1 MNHEY, CDR2 SVGAGI. CDR3 length equals 13 residues. DNA for the CDR3: TGTGCCAGCAGTAACCAGGGGAACACTGAAGCTTTCTTT. Translating gives CASSNQGNTEAFF.

J is TRBJ1-6 and V is TRBV30, with unresolved D. Per the germline V gene, CDR1 is GTSNPN and CDR2 is SVGIG (reference sequence). Trimming left V 4 bases short and J 10 bases short, with 14 bases between. The CDR3 runs 13 residues. The CDR3 DNA follows: TGTGCCTGGACCCCGAGGCCTTTGTCACCCCTCCACTTT. Residues: CAWTPRPLSPLHF.

V and J are TRBV10-3 and TRBJ1-1; D is possibly TRBD1 (6 bases). V dropped 6 bases and J dropped 3 bases, with 17 bases sitting between them. Germline lookup yields CDR1 ENHRY and CDR2 SYGVKD. The length of the CDR3 is 15 residues. The CDR3 nucleotides are TGTGCCATCAGCCCCAACCCAGGGGTGGACACTGAAGCTTTCTTT. The encoded protein is CAISPNPGVDTEAFF.

The chain joins TRBV14 to TRBJ2-4; 7 positions match TRBD1. The CDR3 has 14 residues. Germline lookup yields CDR1 SGHDN and CDR2 FVKESK. Losses at the gene ends were 0 bases for V and 7 bases for J; bases not matched to a gene: 3. In nucleotides, the CDR3 is TGTGCCAGCAGCCAAGATCCCAGGGGGAACATTCAGTACTTC. Its translation: CASSQDPRGNIQYF. The variable domain in full, completed from reference TRBV14 and TRBJ2-4, reads EAGVTQFPSHSVIEKGQTVTLRCDPISGHDNLYWYRRVMGKEIKFLLHFVKESKQDESGMPNNRFLAERTGGTYSTLKVQPAELEDSGVYFCASSQDPRGNIQYFGAGTRLSVL.

The CDR3 loop reads CASSVPGESGNTIYF. The CDR3, as DNA: TGTGCCAGCAGCGTTCCAGGGGAATCTGGAAACACCATATATTTT. The chain carries TRBV9 and TRBJ1-3; D perhaps matches TRBD1 (6 bases). The CDR3 runs to 15 residues. V was clipped by 2 bases and J by 1 base, with 10 bases between them. Germline lookup yields CDR1 SGDLS and CDR2 YYNGEE.

The chain carries TRBV5-5 and TRBJ2-2; 8 bases fit TRBD2. The CDR3 sequence is 16 residues long. The germline V gene encodes CDR1 SGHKS and CDR2 YYEKEE (reference sequence). V shed 1 base, J shed 0 bases, and the junction held 2 bases outside the gene matches. CDR3 bases: TGTGCCAGCAGCTTGTGGCGGGGGGCGAACACCGGGGAGCTGTTTTTT. This encodes CASSLWRGANTGELFF.